Presented here are 30 T cell receptor beta chains from one specimen sequenced in a study of blood T cell repertoires in COVID-19. The table came from immunoSEQ multiplex PCR; TCRdb's copy has only in-frame clones and leaves some out. This table holds some 250,000 clones, 70% to 90% found once. The sequencing sample was made of peripheral blood. The receptor set was obtained from a woman aged 25 to 45 who had recovered from COVID-19.

The rearrangement links TRBV10-3 to TRBJ1-6; D ambiguous. CDR3 length equals 13 residues. Germline V lookup: CDR1 ENHRY, CDR2 SYGVKD. Trimming stripped 5 bases from V and 8 bases from J, with 10 bases between. CDR3 nucleotide sequence: TGTGCCATCAGTCAGGCCGGGGATTCACCCCTCCACTTT. Its protein is CAISQAGDSPLHF.

The V call is TRBV5-6, the J call TRBJ2-3; TRBD2 matches 9 bases. From germline, CDR1 is SGHDT and CDR2 YYEEEE. The V gene end was trimmed by 1 base and the J gene end by 5 bases; junction bases not matched to a gene: 8. The CDR3 runs to 16 residues. This CDR3 is CASSLSSGVSIDTQYF. Here the CDR3 DNA reads TGTGCCAGCAGCTTGTCTAGCGGGGTGTCTATAGATACGCAGTATTTT.

Notes on this clone: The junction departs from germline at one end; a sequencing error may be responsible. The chain joins TRBV12-3 or TRBV12-4 to TRBJ2-3; 8 bases are shared with TRBD1. The CDR3 spans 12 residues. The CDR3 is CASSSDRVGVRF. For the CDR3, the DNA is TGTGCCAGCAGTTCGGACAGGGTGGGAGTCCGTTTT.

The chain links TRBV2 to TRBJ2-1; 10 bases align to TRBD2. This CDR3 is 18 amino acids long. The V gene's germline CDR1 is SNHLY and CDR2 FYNNEI. The junction had 13 bases not matched to a gene; V was cut back by 6 bases and J by 2 bases. The DNA for the CDR3 is TGTGCCAGCAGGAGGGAACTAGCGGGGTCCCTAACCTACAATGAGCAGTTCTTC. This codes for CASRRELAGSLTYNEQFF.

The J gene is TRBJ1-6, the V gene TRBV11-2; D call uncertain. V was pared by 3 bases and J by 7 bases, with 10 bases between. Germline CDR1 and CDR2: SGHAT and FQNNGV. The CDR3 totals 14 residues. DNA of the CDR3: TGTGCCAGCAGCTTCGCCGGGGAGAATTCACCCCTCCACTTT. Residues: CASSFAGENSPLHF.

V is TRBV11-1 and J is TRBJ2-7; perhaps TRBD2 as D (5 bases). Trimming took off 0 bases at V and 4 bases at J, with 7 bases between the two ends. This CDR3 region has 13 residues. Germline V lookup: CDR1 SGHAT, CDR2 FQDESV (reference sequence). CDR3: CASSLAAVYEQYF. CDR3 DNA: TGTGCCAGCAGCTTAGCAGCGGTTTACGAGCAGTACTTC.

This clone came up a few times. V is TRBV7-2 and J is TRBJ1-1; no clear D. Per germline, CDR1 SGHTA and CDR2 FQGNSA. The CDR3 loop spans 13 amino acids. V was pared by 3 bases and J by 3 bases, with 8 bases between. The CDR3, as DNA: TGTGCCAGCAGCTTCTCTCGAGACACTGAAGCTTTCTTT. Its translation: CASSFSRDTEAFF.

CDR3 protein: CASSVGTGGRNSPLHF. The CDR3 bases are TGTGCCAGCAGCGTCGGGACAGGGGGCAGGAATTCACCCCTCCACTTT. The V and J genes are TRBV9 and TRBJ1-6, with 12 bases lining up with TRBD1. The length of the CDR3 is 16 residues. Per the germline V gene, CDR1 is SGDLS and CDR2 is YYNGEE. V trimming: 2 bases; J trimming: 7 bases; junction bases outside the gene matches: 4.

The chain recombines TRBV9 with TRBJ2-1; maybe TRBD2 (5 bases). The germline CDR1 and CDR2 sequences are SGDLS and YYNGEE. The CDR3 is 13 residues long. Deletions cut 3 bases from V and 6 bases from J, with 10 bases between. The CDR3 nucleotides read TGTGCCAGCAGCGCCTCCACTAGCAATGAGCAGTTCTTC. It translates to CASSASTSNEQFF.

The chain carries TRBV5-1 and TRBJ2-3; 8 bases are a match to TRBD2. This CDR3 spans 13 amino acids. Unmatched junction bases numbered 0, after V lost 0 bases and J lost 6 bases. The germline CDR1 and CDR2 sequences are SGHRS and YFSETQ. The CDR3 region has the DNA TGCGCCAGCAGCTTGGTAGCGGGGGATACGCAGTATTTT. Protein product: CASSLVAGDTQYF.

This clone was detected ten times or more. The V call is TRBV5-1, the J call TRBJ2-3, with 10 bases lining up with TRBD2. Trimming at V came to 4 bases and at J to 6 bases, leaving 8 bases not matched to a gene. Per germline, CDR1 SGHRS and CDR2 YFSETQ. This CDR3 has 15 residues. The DNA for the CDR3 is TGCGCCAGCAGCCCGATAGCGGGGGGTCACGATACGCAGTATTTT. Translating gives CASSPIAGGHDTQYF.

The V and J genes are TRBV2 and TRBJ1-5; possibly TRBD1 for D (5 bases). Germline CDR1 reads SNHLY; CDR2 reads FYNNEI. This CDR3 contains 14 residues. The germline V and J ends were trimmed by 7 bases and 2 bases, with 12 bases remaining between them. This chain's CDR3 is CASIFDRGNQPQHF. The CDR3 DNA reads TGTGCCAGCATCTTCGACAGAGGCAATCAGCCCCAGCATTTT.

The chain employs TRBV4-2 and TRBJ2-2, with a tentative D call TRBD2 (5 bases). Between the trimmed V and J ends, which lost 6 bases and 6 bases, there was a span of 8 bases. This CDR3 has 12 residues. Germline CDR1 LGHNA, CDR2 YNFKEQ. As DNA, the CDR3 is TGTGCCAGCAGTGGAGGCCCCGGGGAGCTGTTTTTT. Its translation: CASSGGPGELFF.

This CDR3 is CASSELGLEGEQYF. The CDR3 DNA reads TGTGCCAGCAGTGAATTGGGACTAGAGGGCGAGCAGTACTTC. The chain links TRBV2 to TRBJ2-7; 8 positions match TRBD2. Germline trimming cut 2 bases from V and 6 bases from J; bases unmatched to any gene: 6. In germline, CDR1 is SNHLY, CDR2 FYNNEI. The CDR3 has 14 residues.

The chain employs TRBV6-5 and TRBJ1-2, with D maybe TRBD1 (6 bases). Germline assignment: CDR1 MNHEY and CDR2 SVGAGI. The V and J ends lost 6 bases and 3 bases respectively, with 11 bases between them. This CDR3 spans 13 amino acids. CDR3 loop: CASSRQDDYGYTF. The CDR3 DNA sequence: TGTGCCAGCAGCAGACAGGACGACTATGGCTACACCTTC.

The chain uses TRBV5-4 and TRBJ2-2, with TRBD2 as a possible D gene (5 bases). This CDR3 is 16 amino acids long. Trimming stripped 4 bases from V and 4 bases from J, with 17 bases between. Germline CDR1 is SGHNT and CDR2 is YYREEE (reference sequence). The CDR3 sequence is CASSRGGQLSTGELFF. The CDR3 DNA sequence: TGTGCCAGCAGCCGCGGCGGGCAACTATCCACCGGGGAGCTGTTTTTT.

This clone was recorded once. This chain connects TRBV7-9 to TRBJ1-1; D not resolved. Germline lookup yields CDR1 SEHNR and CDR2 FQNEAQ (reference sequence). The length of the CDR3 is 14 residues. V lost 4 bases, J lost 1 base, and 10 bases lay in between. The CDR3 bases are TGTGCCAGCAGCTCCTACTCAGGGAACACTGAAGCTTTCTTT. It specifies CASSSYSGNTEAFF. Filled out from reference TRBV7-9 and TRBJ1-1, the complete variable domain reads DTGVSQNPRHKITKRGQNVTFRCDPISEHNRLYWYRQTLGQGPEFLTYFQNEAQLEKSRLLSDRFSAERPKGSFSTLEIQRTEQGDSAMYLCASSSYSGNTEAFFGQGTRLTVV.

This clone was seen a single time. The CDR3 loop reads CASSPREGSYEQYF. In DNA form, the CDR3 reads TGTGCCAGCTCACCACGAGAGGGAAGCTACGAGCAGTACTTC. The chain links TRBV18 to TRBJ2-7, with TRBD2 as a possible D gene (5 bases). There are 14 residues in the CDR3. Germline V gene lookup returns CDR1 KGHSH and CDR2 LQKENI. Trimming cost V 1 base and J 3 bases, with 10 bases left between them. Supplemented by reference TRBV18 and TRBJ2-7, the full variable domain reads NAGVMQNPRHLVRRRGQEARLRCSPMKGHSHVYWYRQLPEEGLKFMVYLQKENIIDESGMPKERFSAEFPKEGPSILRIQQVVRGDSAAYFCASSPREGSYEQYFGPGTRLTVT.

This chain connects TRBV6-2 or TRBV6-3 to TRBJ2-5, with D tentatively TRBD2 (5 bases). This CDR3 is built from 15 residues. The germline V gene has CDR1 MNHEY and CDR2 SVGEGT. V was shortened by 2 bases and J by 1 base, with 11 bases between the two germline ends. CDR3 sequence: CASSYAGESQETQYF. The CDR3, as DNA: TGTGCCAGCAGTTACGCTGGGGAGAGCCAAGAGACCCAGTACTTC.

The chain is built from TRBV2 and TRBJ2-3; TRBD1 matches 12 bases. The CDR3 length is 16 residues. The trim removed 6 bases at V and 4 bases at J, leaving 8 bases unmatched. The germline V gene encodes CDR1 SNHLY and CDR2 FYNNEI. This CDR3 is CASREPGQGAPDTQYF. CDR3 DNA: TGTGCCAGCAGGGAACCGGGACAGGGGGCACCAGATACGCAGTATTTT.

For this clone: Other DNA sequences in this specimen translate into the identical CDR3. J is TRBJ1-1 and V is TRBV5-1; D is perhaps TRBD1 (6 bases). The CDR3 length is 14 residues. Germline loops: CDR1 SGHRS, CDR2 YFSETQ. Trimming removed 4 bases at V and 2 bases at J, with 12 bases between. The CDR3: CASSLGQTNTEAFF. CDR3 DNA sequence: TGCGCCAGCAGCCTGGGACAAACTAACACTGAAGCTTTCTTT.

This chain connects TRBV6-5 to TRBJ2-3; no clear D gene. The CDR3 sequence is 14 residues long. The V end lost 5 bases, the J end lost 2 bases, and 11 bases lay between the germline ends. Looked up from germline, CDR1 is MNHEY and CDR2 is SVGAGI. Here the CDR3 DNA reads TGTGCCAGCAGTCCCCCAGGCACCACAGATACGCAGTATTTT. It is translated as CASSPPGTTDTQYF.

The chain employs TRBV3-1 (or the pseudogene TRBV3-2) and TRBJ1-2, with 9 bases matching TRBD1. Germline CDR1 reads LGHDT; CDR2 reads YNNKEL (reference sequence). The CDR3 length is 15 residues. The trim removed 0 bases at V and 8 bases at J, leaving 7 bases unmatched. In DNA form, the CDR3 reads TGTGCCAGCAGCCAAGATACCGGGACAGGGTGGGGCTACACCTTC. Encoded protein: CASSQDTGTGWGYTF.

The rearrangement joins TRBV27 to TRBJ1-1; 7 bases line up with TRBD1. The CDR3 runs to 14 residues. CDR1 and CDR2 from the germline V gene are MNHEY and SMNVEV (reference sequence). Trimming took 8 bases from V and 4 from J; bases not matched to a gene: 10. The CDR3 DNA sequence: TGTGCCAGCCATAAAACAGGGGCTGGCACTGAAGCTTTCTTT. Its protein is CASHKTGAGTEAFF.

This clone occurred once. V and J are TRBV7-9 and TRBJ1-1, with 10 bases fitting TRBD1. The CDR3 has 14 residues. Germline assignment: CDR1 SEHNR and CDR2 FQNEAQ (reference sequence). V shed 5 bases and J 7 bases; nucleotides not matched to a gene: 7. CDR3 coding DNA: TGTGCCAGCAGCACGACAGGGGGCGAAGTTGAAGCTTTCTTT. Its protein is CASSTTGGEVEAFF.

This sequence joins TRBV4-1 and TRBJ2-5, with 10 bases lining up with TRBD1. CDR3 length: 17 residues. Germline trimming cut 0 bases from V and 5 bases from J; bases unmatched to any gene: 9. Germline CDR1 reads MGHRA; CDR2 reads YSYEKL. The CDR3 DNA reads as TGCGCCAGCAGCCAAGATACAGACAGGGGGCAGTTGGAGACCCAGTACTTC. Translated, it gives CASSQDTDRGQLETQYF.

This sequence joins TRBV6-5 and TRBJ2-7; 8 positions agree with TRBD1. The length of the CDR3 is 14 residues. Per germline, CDR1 MNHEY and CDR2 SVGAGI. V trimming: 8 bases; J trimming: 0 bases; junction bases outside the gene matches: 6. The CDR3 spells CASQIGQGSYEQYF. CDR3 coding DNA: TGTGCCAGCCAAATAGGACAGGGCTCCTACGAGCAGTACTTC.

The V gene is TRBV5-4, the J gene TRBJ1-6; 7 bases fit TRBD1. Germline V gives CDR1 SGHNT, CDR2 YYREEE (reference sequence). The CDR3 covers 17 residues. Losses at the gene ends were 4 bases for V and 4 bases for J; bases not matched to a gene: 11. The CDR3 spells CASSIDREEAYNSPLHF. The CDR3 DNA reads as TGTGCCAGCAGCATTGACAGGGAGGAAGCTTATAATTCACCCCTCCACTTT.

The count of this clone is one. The chain combines TRBV5-4 with TRBJ2-1; 13 bases line up with TRBD2. Germline V gene data show CDR1 as SGHNT and CDR2 as YYREEE (reference sequence). This CDR3 has 18 residues. The V gene end was trimmed by 0 bases and the J gene end by 0 bases; junction bases not matched to a gene: 3. This CDR3 is CASSLELAGGPSYNEQFF. The CDR3, as DNA: TGTGCCAGCAGCTTGGAACTAGCGGGGGGGCCCTCCTACAATGAGCAGTTCTTC.

V usage is TRBV4-3 and J usage is TRBJ1-6; D is uncertain. CDR1 LGHNA and CDR2 YSLEER come from the germline V gene. This CDR3 has 15 residues. Trimming removed 4 bases at V and 4 bases at J, with 11 bases between. DNA of the CDR3: TGCGCCAGCAGCCCTCGGTTCATGTATAATTCACCCCTCCACTTT. As protein: CASSPRFMYNSPLHF.